The rows below give T cell receptor beta chains drawn from one sample of a study of CD8 T cells in ankylosing spondylitis. TCRdb fed the 5' RACE reads into MiXCR, producing one record per CDR3 protein. The table has about 450,000 distinct CDR3 sequences, 25% to 30% seen once. The source material was blood, either unsorted or a sorted T cell fraction (not recorded which). Source of these receptors: a male donor with ankylosing spondylitis. CDR3s leave out the opening cysteine and the closing phenylalanine or tryptophan. D genes are given only for firm matches.

d_gene,v_gene,j_gene,CDR3aa
.,TRBV20-1,TRBJ2-5,SARTELGRSETQY
TRBD1,TRBV25-1,TRBJ2-5,ATASGGWNQY
TRBD2,TRBV20-1,TRBJ2-1,SASGRIPLDEQF
.,TRBV4-2,TRBJ2-3,ASSQNTGDTNTQY
TRBD2,TRBV12-3/TRBV12-4,TRBJ2-3,ASTPLAGETDTQY
TRBD2,TRBV24-1,TRBJ2-3,ATSDAGLAGFSDTQY
TRBD1,TRBV20-1,TRBJ2-5,SAGTGLSARGTQY
TRBD2,TRBV20-1,TRBJ2-1,SATLAGVGYNEQF
.,TRBV24-1,TRBJ2-2,ATSDPFSGDPGTGELF
.,TRBV19,TRBJ2-3,ASSISEASGADTQY
.,TRBV7-8,TRBJ1-4,ASSPSTGTPKLF
.,TRBV5-6,TRBJ2-6,ASSLMGLTSGANVLT
TRBD1,TRBV5-6,TRBJ2-1,ASSETGQYLYNEQF
TRBD2,TRBV7-9,TRBJ2-4,ASSWGSSGINIQY
TRBD2,TRBV20-1,TRBJ2-7,SARDPGTSESYEQY
.,TRBV20-1,TRBJ1-4,SAHPNEKLF
.,TRBV25-1,TRBJ1-4,ASSEVRGTNEKLF
.,TRBV29-1,TRBJ2-3,SVENKRTDTQY
TRBD1,TRBV5-5,TRBJ2-3,ASSLGQGSRDTQY
.,TRBV14,TRBJ1-2,ASSQRSANYGYT
.,TRBV4-1,TRBJ1-4,ASSPGEGPATNEKLF
TRBD2,TRBV15,TRBJ2-7,ATSRDLASGSYEQY
.,TRBV20-1,TRBJ2-5,SARGRHDGGETQY
TRBD1,TRBV29-1,TRBJ1-5,SVGQGQGLWPQH
TRBD1,TRBV20-1,TRBJ1-2,SVSGTASYGYT
.,TRBV11-2,TRBJ1-1,ASSSSEITEAF
TRBD1,TRBV3-1,TRBJ1-2,ASSQGSTGSNYGYT
.,TRBV10-1,TRBJ1-1,ASSELGTPAPAF
TRBD2,TRBV20-1,TRBJ2-1,SARGRVAGGLEQF
TRBD1,TRBV4-1,TRBJ1-4,ASSQEGTANEKLF
.,TRBV7-2,TRBJ1-1,ASSFLWDTEAF
.,TRBV5-5,TRBJ1-5,ASSWAASGRNQPQH
.,TRBV7-2,TRBJ1-6,ASSLAIRNSPLH
.,TRBV20-1,TRBJ1-2,SARDALGGANYGYT
.,TRBV12-3/TRBV12-4,TRBJ1-5,ASRTGWGQPQH
TRBD2,TRBV11-2,TRBJ2-4,ASSLEAGANIQY
.,TRBV12-5,TRBJ1-2,ASGLGPLSPAEKDYGYT
.,TRBV29-1,TRBJ2-3,SALWWDSDTQY
TRBD1,TRBV10-3,TRBJ1-2,AISGGTGEDGYT
.,TRBV28,TRBJ1-2,ASSLNPGLGYGYT
.,TRBV10-2,TRBJ1-2,ASSESGEVYGYT
.,TRBV4-2,TRBJ2-6,ASSQDQDRGSGANVLT
.,TRBV10-3,TRBJ2-2,AINRAGPNTGELF
TRBD2,TRBV7-9,TRBJ2-3,ASSLGLSGRNTQY
.,TRBV29-1,TRBJ2-5,SVGGPLGETQY
.,TRBV20-1,TRBJ1-1,SARDEGRNTEAF
.,TRBV7-8,TRBJ2-5,ASSSGLGIQTQY
.,TRBV7-9,TRBJ2-5,ASSRGRETQY
.,TRBV12-3/TRBV12-4,TRBJ1-5,ASSLQAGQPQH
.,TRBV20-1,TRBJ1-4,SATSGAGRAGEKLF
.,TRBV14,TRBJ2-5,ASSQDWTDQETQY
TRBD1,TRBV19,TRBJ1-5,ASSGRGQGLKINQPQH
TRBD2,TRBV5-1,TRBJ2-7,ASSALAGGPNAYEQY
TRBD2,TRBV15,TRBJ2-1,ATSRELAGYNEQF
TRBD1,TRBV5-1,TRBJ1-5,ASSVGTGGQPQH
.,TRBV12-3/TRBV12-4,TRBJ2-3,ASSLSRGRADTQY
.,TRBV24-1,TRBJ2-1,ATSDDRQGYRNEQF
TRBD2,TRBV20-1,TRBJ2-1,SARDPSGRANEQF